Listed here are 14 T cell receptor beta chains from one sample, sequenced in a study of T cell changes during pregnancy in multiple sclerosis. Clones were sequenced by immunoSEQ multiplex PCR, and TCRdb holds only the in-frame ones, with some missing. The sample holds approximately 21,000 clones, around four fifths seen once. The sample here was CD8+ T cells from peripheral blood mononuclear cells, taken in the first trimester of pregnancy. Receptor source: a female donor in good health, enrolled as a control in a pregnancy study.

This chain uses TRBV7-6 with TRBJ2-7; 9 bases map to TRBD1. Trimming removed 5 bases from V and 3 bases from J; junction bases left unmatched: 5. Germline V CDR1 and CDR2: SGHVS, FNYEAQ. CDR3 length equals 14 residues. The CDR3 loop reads CASSEGTGNYEQYF. The CDR3 DNA reads TGTGCCAGCAGCGAAGGGACAGGGAACTACGAGCAGTACTTC.

The V gene is TRBV6-6, the J gene TRBJ1-2; TRBD1 matches at 8 bases. This CDR3 is built from 16 residues. V lost 4 bases to trimming and J lost 8 bases; unmatched junction nucleotides: 15. CDR1 and CDR2 (germline): MNHNY, SVGAGI (reference sequence). The CDR3 DNA reads as TGTGCCAGCAGTTCTGACCCCCCGGGACAGGTGGAAGGCTACACCTTC. It specifies CASSSDPPGQVEGYTF.

This clone was counted between two and nine times. The genes are TRBV21-1 and TRBJ1-1. TRBV21-1 constitutes a pseudogene. The length of the CDR3 is 14 residues. CDR3 protein: CASIPGLVNTEAFF. For the CDR3, the DNA is TGTGCCAGCATCCCGGGACTGGTGAACACTGAAGCTTTCTTT.

This sequence joins TRBV2 and TRBJ1-1; weak D call: TRBD1 (6 bases). This CDR3 contains 13 residues. Trimming shortened V by 6 bases and J by 5 bases, and 13 bases separated the two germline ends. The V gene's germline CDR1 is SNHLY and CDR2 FYNNEI. The CDR3 DNA sequence: TGTGCCAGCAGAGTACAGGGCGGGACTGAAGCTTTCTTT. As protein: CASRVQGGTEAFF.

This chain joins TRBV28 and TRBJ2-7, with 10 bases fitting TRBD2. Germline assignment: CDR1 MDHEN and CDR2 SYDVKM. The CDR3 has 16 amino acids. Trimming at V came to 5 bases and at J to 3 bases, leaving 10 bases not matched to a gene. The CDR3 loop reads CASSLARLAGDYEQYF. In DNA form, the CDR3 reads TGTGCCAGCAGTCTGGCTAGGCTAGCGGGGGACTACGAGCAGTACTTC.

The gene calls are TRBV29-1 and TRBJ2-5; D possibly corresponds to TRBD2 (6 bases). The end of the DNA aligns better with TRBJ2-7, so the J call may be wrong. CDR3 length: 14 amino acids. Germline CDR1 is SQVTM and CDR2 is ANQGSEA. CDR3 DNA sequence: TGCAGCGGCCTTGGGGGGTCGAGACCCTACGAGCAGTACTTC. Its translation: CSGLGGSRPYEQYF.

This clone was detected only a few times. The chain couples TRBV27 to TRBJ1-2, with D maybe TRBD1 (6 bases). Germline CDR1 is MNHEY and CDR2 is SMNVEV (reference sequence). Trimming took 3 bases from V and 1 from J, leaving 9 bases between them. This CDR3 region has 14 residues. CDR3 DNA: TGTGCCAGCAGTTTGACAGGCGATAACTATGGCTACACCTTC. Residues: CASSLTGDNYGYTF.

CDR3: CASSPGLADIGELFF. The CDR3 DNA reads TGCGCCAGCAGCCCCGGACTAGCTGATATCGGGGAGCTGTTTTTT. The rearrangement links TRBV5-1 to TRBJ2-2, with TRBD2 matching over 8 bases. Germline V gene sequence: CDR1 SGHRS, CDR2 YFSETQ. This CDR3 has 15 amino acids. Germline trimming cut 4 bases from V and 7 bases from J; bases unmatched to any gene: 9.

This clone was counted many times. The V and J genes are TRBV6-4 and TRBJ2-1; 8 nucleotides align to TRBD2. The CDR3 runs 14 residues. V lost 2 bases, J lost 7 bases, and 4 bases stayed unmatched. The germline V gene has CDR1 MRHNA and CDR2 SNTAGT. CDR3 sequence (DNA): TGTGCCAGCAGTGACCGAGCGGGAGAAAATGAGCAGTTCTTC. This encodes CASSDRAGENEQFF.

V and J are TRBV9 and TRBJ1-3, with D possibly being TRBD1 (5 bases). V was trimmed by 7 bases and J by 0 bases, leaving 14 bases between them. The CDR3 sequence is 15 residues long. CDR1 is SGDLS and CDR2 is YYNGEE in the germline V gene. As DNA, the CDR3 is TGTGCCAGCGCTCCCACAGGTCTCTCTGGAAACACCATATATTTT. Translation gives CASAPTGLSGNTIYF.

The sample holds one count of this clone. The chain couples TRBV12-5 to TRBJ2-3; 9 bases match TRBD2. V dropped 5 bases and J dropped 10; count of bases not matched to a gene: 7. The CDR3 covers 13 residues. Germline lookup yields CDR1 LGHNT and CDR2 FRNRAP. The CDR3 loop reads CASGQGLAVPQYF. The CDR3 region has the DNA TGTGCTAGTGGTCAGGGACTAGCTGTTCCGCAGTATTTT.

The chain carries TRBV27 and TRBJ1-2, with D perhaps matching TRBD1 (5 bases). Trimming cost V 6 bases and J 1 base, with 12 bases left between them. The length of the CDR3 is 14 residues. Per the germline V gene, CDR1 is MNHEY and CDR2 is SMNVEV (reference sequence). CDR3 amino acids: CASRLGGVNYGYTF. The CDR3, as DNA: TGTGCCAGCAGGCTGGGGGGGGTTAACTATGGCTACACCTTC.

The chain carries TRBV5-1 and TRBJ1-6, with D perhaps TRBD1 (5 bases). The CDR3 consists of 14 residues. Germline assignment: CDR1 SGHRS and CDR2 YFSETQ. Trimming removed 0 bases from V and 9 bases from J, with 10 bases in between. The CDR3: CASSLEVGGSPLHF. The CDR3, as DNA: TGCGCCAGCAGCTTGGAGGTGGGGGGTTCACCCCTCCACTTT. Supplemented by reference TRBV5-1 and TRBJ1-6, the full variable domain reads KAGVTQTPRYLIKTRGQQVTLSCSPISGHRSVSWYQQTPGQGLQFLFEYFSETQRNKGNFPGRFSGRQFSNSRSEMNVSTLELGDSALYLCASSLEVGGSPLHFGNGTRLTVT.

This clone was recorded many times. The V call is TRBV6-1, the J call TRBJ2-3, with D possibly matching TRBD1 (5 bases). The CDR3 contains 13 residues. Deletions cut 3 bases from V and 5 bases from J, with 9 bases between. Germline loops: CDR1 MNHNS, CDR2 SASEGT. CDR3 amino acids: CASSDRVEDTQYF. For the CDR3, the DNA is TGTGCCAGCAGTGACAGGGTGGAAGATACGCAGTATTTT.